Sequencing of this T cell receptor (beta chain) was carried out in a study of post-analysis software for immune sequencing data. Unique molecular identifiers had been added to the TCR beta cDNA libraries. TCRdb re-called the PCR reads with MiXCR, one entry per CDR3 protein. The sample records about 540,000 distinct CDR3 sequences, around a third being singletons. Trimming took off 4 bases at V and 3 bases at J, with 16 bases between the two ends. The CDR3 loop spans 14 amino acids. Germline CDR1 DFQATT, CDR2 SNEGSKA (reference sequence). Broader study findings: Significantly lower normalized Chao1 diversity was seen in multiple sclerosis patients than in controls. Five or six TRBV segments appeared more often in patients than in controls, and TRBV5-6, TRBV5-1 and TRBV20-1 were among these.

Details on this clonotype: Its antigen remains unknown.

The chain links TRBV20-1 to TRBJ2-7; TRBD1 might be the D (6 bases). The source is a girl aged 2-17 years with multiple sclerosis. The specimen was blood. The CDR3, as DNA: TGCAGTGCTACGACAGGAGGTCTCTTCTACGAGCAGTACTTC. Translated: CSATTGGLFYEQYF.